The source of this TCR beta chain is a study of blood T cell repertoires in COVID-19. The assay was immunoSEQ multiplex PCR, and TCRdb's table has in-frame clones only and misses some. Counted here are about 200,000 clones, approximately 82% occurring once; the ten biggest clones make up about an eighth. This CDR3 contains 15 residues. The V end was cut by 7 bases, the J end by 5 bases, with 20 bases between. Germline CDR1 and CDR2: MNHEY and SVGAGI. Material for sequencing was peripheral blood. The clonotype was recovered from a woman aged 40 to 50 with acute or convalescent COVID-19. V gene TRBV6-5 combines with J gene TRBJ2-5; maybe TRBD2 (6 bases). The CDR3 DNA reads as TGTGCCAGCATCTACACCGGGGGAGAAAGGGAGACCCAGTACTTC. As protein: CASIYTGGERETQYF.